The present TCR beta chain was sequenced within a study of metastatic and nonmetastatic thyroid tumors. In the study overall: Comparative analysis of repertoires was undertaken across blood and tumor or nodule tissue obtained from malignant and benign thyroid patients. Whole-study results and caveats: Malignant thyroid tumors reportedly exceeded benign nodules significantly in TCR beta diversity, with the difference appearing in blood and tumor.

This clone came up many times. Its matching antigen is unknown. Different DNA sequences within this sample yield the same CDR3. CDR3 size: 16 residues. Germline V gene data show CDR1 as SEHNR and CDR2 as FQNEAQ (reference sequence). V lost 4 bases, J lost 6 bases, and 7 bases stayed unmatched. Original handling: Clinicopathological groups of papillary thyroid cancer showed CDR3 differences that were used to build a distant-metastasis classifier. TCRdb re-called the PCR reads with MiXCR. The V and J calls and clone size come from TCRdb's table, not from the authors' own analysis. This repertoire shows about 43,000 clones, approximately 3% found once; its top ten account for approximately 10%. No patient received treatment before thyroid surgery.

V gene TRBV7-9 combines with J gene TRBJ2-7, with 15 bases aligning to TRBD2. The source is a female donor with papillary thyroid cancer or a benign thyroid nodule (not recorded which). Some clones in this sample may be carry-over from other donors' samples. Sequencing used blood. The CDR3 sequence is CASSSGLAGGRGEQYF. The CDR3 DNA follows: TGTGCCAGCAGCTCCGGACTAGCGGGAGGGCGGGGCGAGCAGTACTTC.